The entry below gives a single T cell receptor (beta chain) sequence along with its context. The data are from a study of blood T cell repertoires in COVID-19. The CDR3 length is 15 residues. From germline, CDR1 is SGHRS and CDR2 YFSETQ. After removal of 3 bases from V and 5 bases from J, the junction contained 4 bases not matched to a gene. Clones were sequenced by immunoSEQ multiplex PCR, and TCRdb holds only the in-frame ones, with some missing. The repertoire holds 100,000 to 150,000 clones, with 86% as singletons. What was sequenced was PBMCs or T cells enriched from blood (not recorded which). This clonotype originated in a woman aged 45 to 65 who had recovered from COVID-19. The V call is TRBV5-1, the J call TRBJ2-3; 12 nucleotides agree with TRBD2. In DNA form, the CDR3 reads TGCGCCAGCAGCTACACTAGCGGGGGGATAGATACGCAGTATTTT. Translated, it gives CASSYTSGGIDTQYF. The full variable domain, with the rest looked up from reference TRBV5-1 and TRBJ2-3, is KAGVTQTPRYLIKTRGQQVTLSCSPISGHRSVSWYQQTPGQGLQFLFEYFSETQRNKGNFPGRFSGRQFSNSRSEMNVSTLELGDSALYLCASSYTSGGIDTQYFGPGTRLTVL.